The next 10 T cell receptor beta chains were all read from a single sample in a study of immune cell composition in non-small cell lung cancer. Measured with immunoSEQ multiplex PCR; TCRdb has only the in-frame clones, and not every one. The sample yields 14,000 to 15,000 clones, roughly two thirds seen once. The sample consisted of lung tumor tissue. These receptors all come from a human donor with non-small cell lung cancer.

The rearrangement links TRBV18 to TRBJ2-7, with 9 bases that match TRBD1. Losses at the gene ends were 0 bases for V and 5 bases for J; bases not matched to a gene: 5. The germline V gene encodes CDR1 KGHSH and CDR2 LQKENI. The length of the CDR3 is 15 residues. The CDR3 DNA follows: TGTGCCAGCTCACCACCTTCGGGACAGGGTAACGAGCAGTACTTC. Protein: CASSPPSGQGNEQYF.

The CDR3 loop is CASSARRDSYNEQFF. The DNA of the CDR3 is TGTGCCAGCAGCGCACGCCGGGATTCCTACAATGAGCAGTTCTTC. J is TRBJ2-1 and V is TRBV7-9; D perhaps matches TRBD2 (5 bases). Germline CDR1 is SEHNR and CDR2 is FQNEAQ (reference sequence). The length of the CDR3 is 15 residues. The V end was cut by 5 bases, the J end by 1 base, with 12 bases between.

A single count supports this clone. CDR3 loop: CASSWNRGKGEKLFF. CDR3 nucleotide sequence: TGTGCCAGCAGCTGGAACAGGGGGAAGGGTGAAAAACTGTTTTTT. The chain carries TRBV7-8 and TRBJ1-4, with 8 bases identical to TRBD1. The CDR3 is made up of 15 amino acids. Unmatched junction bases numbered 8, after V lost 4 bases and J lost 7 bases. The germline V gene encodes CDR1 SGHVS and CDR2 FQNEAQ.

The chain is built from TRBV6-5 and TRBJ2-3, with TRBD2 identical over 9 bases. Losses at the gene ends were 5 bases for V and 5 bases for J; bases not matched to a gene: 8. The length of the CDR3 is 15 residues. Germline CDR1 reads MNHEY; CDR2 reads SVGAGI. The CDR3 DNA follows: TGTGCCAGCAGTCCTTTGCGGGGGGGCAGAGATACGCAGTATTTT. Translation gives CASSPLRGGRDTQYF.

The chain uses TRBV10-2 and TRBJ2-5, with 7 positions matching TRBD2. The CDR3 is made up of 15 amino acids. Germline V gene lookup returns CDR1 WSHSY and CDR2 SAAADI. With 2 bases clipped from V and 2 bases from J, the junction kept 5 bases outside the gene matches. The DNA for the CDR3 is TGCGCCAGCAGTGAGCCGAAGCGGGGACAAGAGACCCAGTACTTC. Translating gives CASSEPKRGQETQYF.

CDR3 in DNA: TGTGCCAGCAGCGTCTCCTTAGACAGATTCACCTACGAGCAGTACTTC. Translating gives CASSVSLDRFTYEQYF. The rearrangement links TRBV7-2 to TRBJ2-7; possibly TRBD1 for D (5 bases). Trimming pared 5 bases from V and 2 bases from J, leaving 19 bases between. Germline CDR1 SGHTA, CDR2 FQGNSA. CDR3 length equals 16 residues.

In DNA, the CDR3 is TGTGCCAGTAGTATAGGGTCGGGTGCGAACACCGGGGAGCTGTTTTTT. Translated, it gives CASSIGSGANTGELFF. The genes are TRBV19 and TRBJ2-2; D is unresolved. V lost 1 base, J lost 0 bases, and 9 bases lay in between. The CDR3 totals 16 residues. The germline gives CDR1 LNHDA, CDR2 SQIVND (reference sequence).

The chain employs TRBV5-1 and TRBJ2-7; 7 positions agree with TRBD1. There are 15 residues in the CDR3. Losses at the gene ends were 0 bases for V and 0 bases for J; bases not matched to a gene: 3. CDR1 and CDR2 (germline): SGHRS, YFSETQ. The CDR3 nucleotides read TGCGCCAGCAGCTTGGGAGGGACAGACTCCTACGAGCAGTACTTC. Protein product: CASSLGGTDSYEQYF.

The rearrangement joins TRBV6-6 to TRBJ1-4; 8 bases fit TRBD1. Germline V gene data show CDR1 as MNHNY and CDR2 as SVGAGI (reference sequence). CDR3 size: 14 residues. The trim removed 5 bases at V and 8 bases at J, leaving 7 bases unmatched. CDR3: CASSMDRVSEKLFF. Here the CDR3 DNA reads TGTGCCAGCAGTATGGACAGGGTTTCCGAAAAACTGTTTTTT.

This clone has only a few counts. The CDR3 sequence: CASSLVGTGNYGYTF. The DNA of the CDR3 is TGTGCCAGCAGCTTAGTCGGGACAGGGAACTATGGCTACACCTTC. V and J are TRBV7-2 and TRBJ1-2; the match to TRBD1 covers 9 bases. V shed 1 base and J 2 bases; nucleotides not matched to a gene: 2. This CDR3 contains 15 residues. CDR1 and CDR2 (germline): SGHTA, FQGNSA.